Shown below are 32 T cell receptor beta chains from a single sample sequenced in a study of blood T cell repertoires in COVID-19. Clones were read by immunoSEQ multiplex PCR, and TCRdb kept only the in-frame ones, dropping some. The profile shows 180,000 or so clones, 84% of them singletons. The material sequenced was peripheral blood. The receptors were sampled from a woman in her seventies with COVID-19, enrolled during active disease.

The V call is TRBV18, the J call TRBJ1-6; D not certain. Germline loops: CDR1 KGHSH, CDR2 LQKENI. The CDR3 loop spans 15 amino acids. V lost 2 bases, J lost 5 bases, and 10 bases lay in between. The CDR3 DNA sequence: TGTGCCAGCTCACCAAGACGGGGAGATAATTCACCCCTCCACTTT. Protein sequence: CASSPRRGDNSPLHF.

The chain is built from TRBV27 and TRBJ2-2, with 7 bases that match TRBD2. Germline V CDR1 and CDR2: MNHEY, SMNVEV (reference sequence). This CDR3 spans 14 amino acids. The V and J ends lost 7 bases and 7 bases, in that order; junction bases with no gene match: 9. The CDR3 bases are TGTGCCAGCATGGGGGAGGGCAGGAACGGGGAGCTGTTTTTT. As protein: CASMGEGRNGELFF.

The chain uses TRBV4-1 and TRBJ1-1; D is ambiguous. CDR3 length: 14 residues. CDR1 MGHRA and CDR2 YSYEKL come from the germline V gene. The V and J ends lost 0 bases and 8 bases respectively, with 13 bases between them. The CDR3 nucleotides are TGCGCCAGCAGCCAAGAGCGGGGTGAGCGGGAAGCTTTCTTT. It translates to CASSQERGEREAFF.

This clone was picked up one time. CDR3 protein: CASRRTGNTGELFF. The DNA for the CDR3 is TGTGCCAGCAGAAGGACAGGGAACACCGGGGAGCTGTTTTTT. The rearrangement joins TRBV11-1 to TRBJ2-2; 7 nucleotides match TRBD1. The CDR3 has 14 amino acids. CDR1 SGHAT and CDR2 FQDESV come from the germline V gene (reference sequence). V lost 6 bases to trimming and J lost 1 base; unmatched junction nucleotides: 2. The full variable domain, completed using reference TRBV11-1 and TRBJ2-2, is EAEVAQSPRYKITEKSQAVAFWCDPISGHATLYWYRQILGQGPELLVQFQDESVVDDSQLPKDRFSAERLKGVDSTLKIQPAELGDSAMYLCASRRTGNTGELFFGEGSRLTVL.

V gene TRBV2 combines with J gene TRBJ1-5, with TRBD1 identical over 7 bases. The CDR3 consists of 14 residues. Germline loops: CDR1 SNHLY, CDR2 FYNNEI. After removal of 5 bases from V and 5 bases from J, the junction contained 6 bases not matched to a gene. The CDR3 protein is CASSFQGGYQPQHF. The CDR3 DNA sequence: TGTGCCAGCAGTTTTCAGGGGGGATATCAGCCCCAGCATTTT. The full variable domain, rest sourced from reference TRBV2 and TRBJ1-5, is EPEVTQTPSHQVTQMGQEVILRCVPISNHLYFYWYRQILGQKVEFLVSFYNNEISEKSEIFDDQFSVERPDGSNFTLKIRSTKLEDSAMYFCASSFQGGYQPQHFGDGTRLSIL.

The rearrangement uses TRBV5-1 and TRBJ2-2; no clear D. The CDR3 consists of 13 residues. V lost 2 bases and J lost 3, with 5 bases in between. In germline, CDR1 is SGHRS, CDR2 YFSETQ. The CDR3 protein is CASSFTDTGELFF. The CDR3, as DNA: TGCGCCAGCAGCTTCACAGACACCGGGGAGCTGTTTTTT.

This chain joins TRBV9 and TRBJ1-6; 7 positions agree with TRBD1. Germline assignment: CDR1 SGDLS and CDR2 YYNGEE. This CDR3 is 15 amino acids long. Unmatched junction bases numbered 2, after V lost 1 base and J lost 4 bases. DNA of the CDR3: TGTGCCAGCAGCGTAACACAGGGGTATAATTCACCCCTCCACTTT. Its protein is CASSVTQGYNSPLHF.

This rearrangement joins TRBV6-5 to TRBJ2-5; TRBD2 is a possible D gene (7 bases). CDR3 length: 15 residues. CDR1 is MNHEY, CDR2 SVGAGI, per germline. V shed 5 bases and J shed 4 bases, with 17 bases lying between them. The CDR3 loop reads CASSPLGRGGETQYF. As DNA, the CDR3 is TGTGCCAGCAGTCCTCTTGGGAGGGGGGGAGAGACCCAGTACTTC.

This clone has only one observation. J is TRBJ2-5 and V is TRBV30; 10 bases are shared with TRBD2. Germline trimming cut 4 bases from V and 5 bases from J; bases unmatched to any gene: 7. This CDR3 comprises 14 residues. Per germline, CDR1 GTSNPN and CDR2 SVGIG (reference sequence). DNA of the CDR3: TGTGCCTGGACTAGCGGGGGCACGGTGGAGACCCAGTACTTC. This sequence encodes CAWTSGGTVETQYF.

This clone was observed a single time. This chain uses TRBV30 with TRBJ2-1; 7 bases match TRBD2. This CDR3 has 13 amino acids. V lost 4 bases, J lost 7 bases, and 7 bases stayed unmatched. Germline V gene sequence: CDR1 GTSNPN, CDR2 SVGIG (reference sequence). The CDR3 bases are TGTGCCTGGACCTTGACTAGCAGGAATGAGCAGTTCTTC. Translation: CAWTLTSRNEQFF.

Here the CDR3 reads CASSFLLGDEQFF. CDR3 coding DNA: TGCGCCAGCAGCTTCTTGCTGGGCGATGAGCAGTTCTTC. This chain uses TRBV5-1 with TRBJ2-1, with no clear D. CDR3 length: 13 amino acids. Germline CDR1 and CDR2: SGHRS and YFSETQ. Trimming cost V 2 bases and J 8 bases, with 11 bases left between them. Full variable domain (remainder filled in from reference TRBV5-1 and TRBJ2-1): KAGVTQTPRYLIKTRGQQVTLSCSPISGHRSVSWYQQTPGQGLQFLFEYFSETQRNKGNFPGRFSGRQFSNSRSEMNVSTLELGDSALYLCASSFLLGDEQFFGPGTRLTVL.

This clone was seen just once. The rearrangement links TRBV5-4 to TRBJ2-1; D gene uncertain. The CDR3 extends over 14 amino acids. V dropped 4 bases and J dropped 8 bases, with 16 bases sitting between them. CDR1 and CDR2 (germline): SGHNT, YYREEE (reference sequence). The chain's CDR3 is CASSRGTNGDEQFF. The CDR3 DNA follows: TGTGCCAGCAGCCGCGGAACTAATGGCGATGAGCAGTTCTTC.

This chain links TRBV6-1 with TRBJ2-7; the D gene is possibly TRBD2 (5 bases). V dropped 3 bases and J dropped 6 bases, with 15 bases sitting between them. The V gene's germline CDR1 is MNHNS and CDR2 SASEGT. The CDR3 is 14 amino acids. CDR3 loop: CASSDGSGVFEQYF. The CDR3 nucleotides are TGTGCCAGCAGTGATGGGAGCGGTGTATTCGAGCAGTACTTC.

J is TRBJ2-4 and V is TRBV24-1; no reliable D call. With 6 bases removed from V and 0 bases from J, the gap between germline ends came to 8 bases. Looked up from germline, CDR1 is KGHDR and CDR2 is SFDVKD. CDR3 length: 14 amino acids. This CDR3 reads CATSPSGAKNIQYF. The CDR3 nucleotides read TGTGCCACCAGTCCCTCGGGAGCCAAAAACATTCAGTACTTC.

The chain employs TRBV11-2 and TRBJ2-5; possibly TRBD2 for D (6 bases). V was shortened by 0 bases and J by 9 bases, with 20 bases between the two germline ends. The V gene's germline CDR1 is SGHAT and CDR2 FQNNGV. This CDR3 comprises 16 residues. For the CDR3, the DNA is TGTGCCAGCAGCTTAGAGACGGCGGTGGCTTCGGGGGCCCAGTACTTC. It translates to CASSLETAVASGAQYF.

The CDR3 bases are TGTGCCAGCAGCTTTGGGCCTGGACGGGGGTTTGACGAGCAGTACGTC. Protein: CASSFGPGRGFDEQYV. This chain uses TRBV7-8 with TRBJ2-7; perhaps TRBD2 as D (6 bases). Trimming left V 3 bases short and J 5 bases short, with 20 bases between. Germline V CDR1 and CDR2: SGHVS, FQNEAQ. CDR3 length: 16 amino acids.

In nucleotides, the CDR3 is TGCAGCGTTTCCCTGTTGAACTATGGCTACACCTTC. Its protein product is CSVSLLNYGYTF. This sequence joins TRBV29-1 and TRBJ1-2; D call uncertain. Trimming took 5 bases from V and 2 from J, leaving 9 bases between them. There are 12 residues in the CDR3. Germline V CDR1 and CDR2: SQVTM, ANQGSEA.

J is TRBJ1-1 and V is TRBV10-1; possible D gene TRBD1, 5 bases. The V gene's germline CDR1 is WNHNN and CDR2 SYGVQD (reference sequence). V lost 8 bases and J 9 bases, leaving 19 bases between the germline ends. The CDR3 is made up of 13 amino acids. CDR3 nucleotides: TGCGCCAGCCGAAGATGCTCCGGGGGGAAAGCTTTCTTT. Protein: CASRRCSGGKAFF.

This chain joins TRBV29-1 and TRBJ1-2, with 10 bases aligning to TRBD1. V lost 4 bases, J lost 3 bases, and 5 bases stayed unmatched. Germline loops: CDR1 SQVTM, CDR2 ANQGSEA. The CDR3 consists of 14 residues. Written as DNA, the CDR3 is TGCAGCGTTGCCGGGACAGGGGTTTACTATGGCTACACCTTC. Protein product: CSVAGTGVYYGYTF. The full variable domain, with the rest looked up from reference TRBV29-1 and TRBJ1-2, is SAVISQKPSRDICQRGTSLTIQCQVDSQVTMMFWYRQQPGQSLTLIATANQGSEATYESGFVIDKFPISRPNLTFSTLTVSNMSPEDSSIYLCSVAGTGVYYGYTFGSGTRLTVV.

CDR3 sequence reads: CASSTVTGYEQYF. The CDR3 DNA is TGTGCCAGCAGCACGGTTACAGGGTACGAGCAGTACTTC. The chain uses TRBV7-2 and TRBJ2-7, with D possibly TRBD1 on 6 matching bases. V shed 5 bases and J shed 4 bases, with 12 bases lying between them. Germline loops: CDR1 SGHTA, CDR2 FQGNSA. This CDR3 is built from 13 residues. Using reference TRBV7-2 and TRBJ2-7 for the parts outside the CDR3, the full variable domain is GAGVSQSPSNKVTEKGKDVELRCDPISGHTALYWYRQSLGQGLEFLIYFQGNSAPDKSGLPSDRFSAERTGGSVSTLTIQRTQQEDSAVYLCASSTVTGYEQYFGPGTRLTVT.

This chain connects TRBV10-3 to TRBJ1-4, with D hard to call. The V gene lost 6 bases and the J gene lost 8 bases, with 10 bases spanning the gap. The CDR3 is 12 residues long. Germline CDR1 is ENHRY and CDR2 is SYGVKD. This CDR3 reads CAISTNPEKLFF. The CDR3 bases are TGTGCCATCAGCACTAACCCCGAAAAACTGTTTTTT.

This chain links TRBV30 with TRBJ1-2; TRBD1 matches 7 bases. The germline V gene encodes CDR1 GTSNPN and CDR2 SVGIG (reference sequence). This CDR3 has 13 residues. The ends lost 3 bases at V and 8 bases at J; junction bases unmatched: 9. CDR3 in amino acids: CAWRTGEVGGYTF. The CDR3 DNA is TGTGCCTGGAGAACAGGGGAGGTAGGGGGCTACACCTTC.

The rearrangement joins TRBV6-5 to TRBJ1-2, with 7 positions matching TRBD1. V shed 6 bases and J 2 bases; nucleotides not matched to a gene: 9. CDR1 and CDR2 (germline): MNHEY, SVGAGI. CDR3 length equals 15 residues. The CDR3 coding sequence is TGTGCCAGCAGGTTATACGGACAGGACAACTATGGCTACACCTTC. Its translation is CASRLYGQDNYGYTF.

The genes are TRBV6-5 and TRBJ1-4; a weak D match, TRBD1 (6 bases). Trimming left V 6 bases short and J 4 bases short, with 9 bases between. The CDR3 sequence is 13 residues long. The V gene's germline CDR1 is MNHEY and CDR2 SVGAGI. This chain's CDR3 is CASRDSINEKLFF. The DNA of the CDR3 is TGTGCCAGCAGGGACAGTATTAATGAAAAACTGTTTTTT.

V usage is TRBV7-8 and J usage is TRBJ2-7; 7 bases match TRBD2. There are 14 residues in the CDR3. Germline assignment: CDR1 SGHVS and CDR2 FQNEAQ. Trimming at V came to 0 bases and at J to 6 bases, leaving 5 bases not matched to a gene. CDR3 DNA sequence: TGTGCCAGCAGCTTAGCGGGCGGGGGTGGCGAGCAGTACGTC. Protein sequence: CASSLAGGGGEQYV.

The chain is built from TRBV27 and TRBJ1-2, with 9 bases matching TRBD1. Germline CDR1 and CDR2: MNHEY and SMNVEV (reference sequence). The junction had 11 bases not matched to a gene; V was cut back by 5 bases and J by 4 bases. CDR3 length: 16 amino acids. In nucleotides, the CDR3 is TGTGCCAGCAGTCCTCCAACCGGGACAGGGACCTATGGCTACACCTTC. As protein: CASSPPTGTGTYGYTF.

The chain has TRBV4-1 and TRBJ1-2, with D tentatively TRBD1 (5 bases). The V gene lost 4 bases and the J gene lost 2 bases, with 11 bases spanning the gap. Per germline, CDR1 MGHRA and CDR2 YSYEKL. The CDR3 covers 14 residues. The CDR3 bases are TGCGCCAGCAGCCCAAACACAGGAAACTATGGCTACACCTTC. Its protein is CASSPNTGNYGYTF.

This clone has a handful of counts. V gene TRBV28 combines with J gene TRBJ2-7; TRBD2 matches 9 bases. CDR1 MDHEN and CDR2 SYDVKM come from the germline V gene. V was pared by 5 bases and J by 2 bases, with 16 bases of the junction left unmatched. This CDR3 region has 18 residues. CDR3 sequence (DNA): TGTGCCAGCAGTCTATCTTTCCCCTTCGCTAGCGGGGCCTACGAGCAGTACGTC. Its translation: CASSLSFPFASGAYEQYV.

V and J are TRBV10-3 and TRBJ2-2; no reliable D call. Trimming removed 2 bases from V and 5 bases from J, with 9 bases in between. CDR3 length equals 14 residues. The germline CDR1 and CDR2 sequences are ENHRY and SYGVKD. The CDR3 sequence is CAISEGRVTGELFF. The DNA of the CDR3 is TGTGCCATCAGTGAGGGTCGGGTGACCGGGGAGCTGTTTTTT.

The sample holds one count of this clone. This sequence joins TRBV2 and TRBJ2-7, with TRBD1 matching 7 bases. Germline CDR1 reads SNHLY; CDR2 reads FYNNEI. This CDR3 spans 13 amino acids. Trimming at V came to 2 bases and at J to 7 bases, leaving 5 bases not matched to a gene. The CDR3 DNA sequence: TGTGCCAGCAGTGAATACAGGGGCGGGGAGCAGTACGTC. The encoded protein is CASSEYRGGEQYV.

V gene TRBV21-1 combines with J gene TRBJ1-1; TRBD1 is the table's D call and was not checked against the DNA. TRBV21-1 is a listed pseudogene. The CDR3 covers 12 residues. The DNA of the CDR3 is TGTGCCAGCAGGTTCACAGGAGTTGGAGCTTTCTTT. It specifies CASRFTGVGAFF.

This rearrangement joins TRBV28 to TRBJ2-7, with 7 bases lining up with TRBD1. CDR1 and CDR2 (germline): MDHEN, SYDVKM. V lost 0 bases, J lost 2 bases, and 1 base stayed unmatched. The CDR3 loop spans 14 amino acids. CDR3 in DNA: TGTGCCAGCAGTTTATGGGACAGGCCCTACGAGCAGTACGTC. It yields the protein CASSLWDRPYEQYV.